The 27 T cell receptor beta chains below all came from one sample that was sequenced in a study of blood T cell repertoires in COVID-19. Some clones are missing from TCRdb's copy, which holds only in-frame ones; the method was immunoSEQ multiplex PCR. The profile shows around 280,000 clones, nearly 90% of them singletons. The sample consisted of PBMCs or T cells enriched from blood (not recorded which). These receptors came from a woman aged 18 to 35 with acute COVID-19.

This clone was observed a few times. The gene calls are TRBV4-1 and TRBJ2-7; 9 nucleotides line up with TRBD2. Germline CDR1 MGHRA, CDR2 YSYEKL. The CDR3 is made up of 16 amino acids. The V segment lost 1 base and the J segment 0 bases; nucleotides outside the gene matches: 4. The CDR3 DNA is TGCGCCAGCAGCCAAGGCAGCGGGGGGCGCTCCTACGAGCAGTACTTC. This sequence encodes CASSQGSGGRSYEQYF.

The chain recombines TRBV5-5 with TRBJ2-7, with TRBD2 matching over 14 bases. This CDR3 is 17 amino acids long. The germline V gene encodes CDR1 SGHKS and CDR2 YYEKEE (reference sequence). Trimming removed 0 bases from V and 2 bases from J; junction bases left unmatched: 4. CDR3 sequence reads: CASSLGLAGGRTYEQYF. The CDR3, as DNA: TGTGCCAGCAGCTTGGGACTAGCGGGAGGGCGGACCTACGAGCAGTACTTC.

A note on this clone: Distinct nucleotide sequences in the sample also encode this CDR3. The genes are TRBV20-1 and TRBJ2-1, with D tentatively TRBD2 (5 bases). The CDR3 consists of 14 residues. V was clipped by 3 bases and J by 0 bases, with 9 bases between them. The germline gives CDR1 DFQATT, CDR2 SNEGSKA (reference sequence). The DNA for the CDR3 is TGCAGTGCTAGTATAGGGAGCTCCTACAATGAGCAGTTCTTC. Protein sequence: CSASIGSSYNEQFF.

The V and J genes are TRBV7-2 and TRBJ1-1; 8 positions match TRBD1. J lost 4 bases, V lost 1 base, and 5 bases had no gene match. CDR3 length: 15 residues. CDR1 is SGHTA and CDR2 is FQGNSA in the germline V gene. The CDR3 sequence: CASSLGQGLFTEAFF. For the CDR3, the DNA is TGTGCCAGCAGCTTAGGACAGGGGCTATTCACTGAAGCTTTCTTT.

The chain has TRBV7-9 and TRBJ1-5, with 9 bases identical to TRBD1. The ends lost 4 bases at V and 6 bases at J; junction bases unmatched: 10. Per the germline V gene, CDR1 is SEHNR and CDR2 is FQNEAQ (reference sequence). The length of the CDR3 is 16 residues. CDR3 sequence (DNA): TGTGCCAGCAGCTCTCCTACAGGGGGCGCCGGTCAGCCCCAGCATTTT. Translated, it gives CASSSPTGGAGQPQHF. Filled out from reference TRBV7-9 and TRBJ1-5, the complete variable domain reads DTGVSQNPRHKITKRGQNVTFRCDPISEHNRLYWYRQTLGQGPEFLTYFQNEAQLEKSRLLSDRFSAERPKGSFSTLEIQRTEQGDSAMYLCASSSPTGGAGQPQHFGDGTRLSIL.

The chain couples TRBV5-6 to TRBJ2-7, with 11 bases matching TRBD1. Per the germline V gene, CDR1 is SGHDT and CDR2 is YYEEEE. The length of the CDR3 is 16 residues. V was pared by 3 bases and J by 6 bases, with 11 bases of the junction left unmatched. CDR3 in DNA: TGTGCCAGCAGCTGGGGGACAGGGGGAAAACTGGGCGAGCAGTACTTC. Encoded protein: CASSWGTGGKLGEQYF.

J is TRBJ1-1 and V is TRBV12-5, with TRBD1 identical over 7 bases. The CDR3 has 15 residues. The trim removed 6 bases at V and 6 bases at J, leaving 13 bases unmatched. CDR1 is LGHNT, CDR2 FRNRAP, per germline. For the CDR3, the DNA is TGTGCTAGTGGGAGCCAGCGACAGGGTCGGGCTGAAGCTTTCTTT. Translated, it gives CASGSQRQGRAEAFF.

The chain recombines TRBV28 with TRBJ1-1; D is perhaps TRBD1 (6 bases). Germline V gene lookup returns CDR1 MDHEN and CDR2 SYDVKM. The length of the CDR3 is 15 residues. V was clipped by 5 bases and J by 1 base, with 14 bases between them. CDR3 residues: CASSVIQGANTEAFF. CDR3 nucleotide sequence: TGTGCCAGCAGTGTAATACAGGGTGCGAACACTGAAGCTTTCTTT.

The rearrangement links TRBV5-4 to TRBJ2-6, with 9 bases aligning to TRBD1. Germline V lookup: CDR1 SGHNT, CDR2 YYREEE (reference sequence). V dropped 7 bases and J dropped 2; count of bases not matched to a gene: 16. The CDR3 consists of 19 residues. The CDR3 region is CASSLVITGGRAGANVLTF. CDR3 nucleotide sequence: TGTGCCAGCTCATTGGTAATAACAGGGGGCCGGGCTGGGGCCAACGTCCTGACTTTC.

The CDR3 loop is CASSQKGASYGYTF. In DNA form, the CDR3 reads TGTGCCAGCAGCCAAAAGGGGGCGAGCTATGGCTACACCTTC. The chain carries TRBV3-1 (or the pseudogene TRBV3-2) and TRBJ1-2; 7 bases match TRBD1. Losses at the gene ends were 2 bases for V and 4 bases for J; bases not matched to a gene: 4. Germline V lookup: CDR1 LGHDT, CDR2 YNNKEL (reference sequence). The CDR3 loop spans 14 amino acids.

The V call is TRBV19, the J call TRBJ2-1, with D possibly matching TRBD2 (5 bases). CDR1 and CDR2 from the germline V gene are LNHDA and SQIVND (reference sequence). The CDR3 sequence is 15 residues long. V was clipped by 3 bases and J by 0 bases, with 9 bases between them. The CDR3: CASSMQRNSYNEQFF. CDR3 nucleotide sequence: TGTGCCAGTAGTATGCAGCGGAACTCCTACAATGAGCAGTTCTTC.

The rearrangement links TRBV7-2 to TRBJ2-1; 10 bases match TRBD2. Germline CDR1 is SGHTA and CDR2 is FQGNSA. The CDR3 loop spans 19 amino acids. V dropped 4 bases and J dropped 4; count of bases not matched to a gene: 16. CDR3 protein: CASSSSPAGSGRMYNEQFF. CDR3 DNA sequence: TGTGCCAGCAGCTCTAGCCCAGCGGGTAGCGGGAGGATGTACAATGAGCAGTTCTTC.

The chain uses TRBV28 and TRBJ2-5; weak D call: TRBD2 (5 bases). The germline gives CDR1 MDHEN, CDR2 SYDVKM. V was cut by 3 bases and J by 5 bases, with 10 bases left in between. The CDR3 totals 13 residues. The DNA of the CDR3 is TGTGCCAGCAGTTTTACACGGGGTGAGACCCAGTACTTC. Its translation: CASSFTRGETQYF.

The genes are TRBV7-9 and TRBJ1-4; 9 bases are shared with TRBD1. With V trimmed by 5 bases and J by 4 bases, 11 bases remained unmatched. The CDR3 extends over 17 amino acids. Germline loops: CDR1 SEHNR, CDR2 FQNEAQ (reference sequence). The CDR3 loop reads CASSPRDRAVDNEKLFF. The DNA for the CDR3 is TGTGCCAGCAGCCCAAGGGACAGGGCCGTAGATAATGAAAAACTGTTTTTT. The full variable domain, its missing parts supplied by reference TRBV7-9 and TRBJ1-4, is DTGVSQNPRHKITKRGQNVTFRCDPISEHNRLYWYRQTLGQGPEFLTYFQNEAQLEKSRLLSDRFSAERPKGSFSTLEIQRTEQGDSAMYLCASSPRDRAVDNEKLFFGSGTQLSVL.

The rearrangement uses TRBV27 and TRBJ1-6, with D possibly matching TRBD1 (6 bases). The germline gives CDR1 MNHEY, CDR2 SMNVEV (reference sequence). Deletions cut 2 bases from V and 0 bases from J, with 17 bases between. The CDR3 has 19 residues. For the CDR3, the DNA is TGTGCCAGCAGTTTAATGGGGTGGGACATTGGCTCCTATAATTCACCCCTCCACTTT. Translating gives CASSLMGWDIGSYNSPLHF.

The chain couples TRBV18 to TRBJ1-2; maybe TRBD1 (5 bases). The CDR3 is 16 residues long. The V gene lost 3 bases and the J gene lost 10 bases, with 24 bases spanning the gap. Germline CDR1 is KGHSH and CDR2 is LQKENI. For the CDR3, the DNA is TGTGCCAGCTCACCCCACGCAAAGGGACTCGGGAGTGACTACACCTTC. The encoded protein is CASSPHAKGLGSDYTF.

The V call is TRBV29-1, the J call TRBJ2-2; 8 bases are shared with TRBD2. Germline V lookup: CDR1 SQVTM, CDR2 ANQGSEA. This CDR3 spans 14 amino acids. The J segment lost 5 bases and the V segment lost 4 bases, leaving 6 bases of the junction unmatched. CDR3 sequence: CSVGFKRETGELFF. CDR3 sequence (DNA): TGCAGCGTTGGGTTCAAGCGGGAGACCGGGGAGCTGTTTTTT.

This clone has a single count. The gene calls are TRBV6-5 and TRBJ1-3; no definite D call. The V and J ends lost 8 bases and 2 bases respectively, with 10 bases between them. Germline V lookup: CDR1 MNHEY, CDR2 SVGAGI. The CDR3 length is 13 residues. The CDR3: CASPGGAGNTIYF. The CDR3 DNA is TGTGCCAGCCCTGGAGGCGCTGGAAACACCATATATTTT.

Notes on this clone: This specimen includes other DNA sequences encoding the same CDR3. The V call is TRBV12-3 or TRBV12-4, the J call TRBJ1-2; 7 bases match TRBD1. This CDR3 contains 13 residues. Losses at the gene ends were 3 bases for V and 5 bases for J; bases not matched to a gene: 3. The chain's CDR3 is CASSFGTAYGYTF. Written as DNA, the CDR3 is TGTGCCAGCAGTTTTGGGACAGCATATGGCTACACCTTC.

This chain joins TRBV13 and TRBJ2-7; maybe TRBD2 (7 bases). V lost 2 bases and J 3 bases, leaving 14 bases between the germline ends. This CDR3 is 15 amino acids long. Germline values: CDR1 PRHDT, CDR2 FYEKMQ (reference sequence). The chain's CDR3 is CASSLRGAGVYEQYF. DNA of the CDR3: TGTGCCAGCAGCTTACGGGGGGCTGGAGTCTACGAGCAGTACTTC.

The chain links TRBV29-1 to TRBJ1-1, with D maybe TRBD1 (6 bases). Germline values: CDR1 SQVTM, CDR2 ANQGSEA. The V end lost 2 bases, the J end lost 2 bases, and 9 bases lay between the germline ends. This CDR3 spans 13 amino acids. CDR3 DNA sequence: TGCAGCGTTGAAACGACAGGAAACACTGAAGCTTTCTTT. Translated: CSVETTGNTEAFF.

J is TRBJ2-7 and V is TRBV16; 11 bases map to TRBD2. CDR1 and CDR2 from the germline V gene are KGHSY and FQNENV. V lost 1 base, J lost 7 bases, and 9 bases stayed unmatched. CDR3 length equals 16 residues. CDR3 nucleotide sequence: TGTGCCAGCAGCCAATGGGGACTAGCGGCTCTCCGGGAGCAGTACTTC. It codes for CASSQWGLAALREQYF.

This clone was detected a few times. The chain carries TRBV27 and TRBJ2-2, with 7 bases aligning to TRBD1. The CDR3 sequence is 14 residues long. V shed 2 bases and J 6 bases; nucleotides not matched to a gene: 3. From germline, CDR1 is MNHEY and CDR2 SMNVEV (reference sequence). CDR3 sequence: CASSLRTGSGELFF. The DNA of the CDR3 is TGTGCCAGCAGTTTAAGGACAGGTTCCGGGGAGCTGTTTTTT.

This clone was counted only a few times. This chain links TRBV19 with TRBJ2-1, with 10 bases lining up with TRBD2. V shed 3 bases and J 12 bases; nucleotides not matched to a gene: 14. The CDR3 has 16 amino acids. CDR1 is LNHDA and CDR2 is SQIVND in the germline V gene (reference sequence). CDR3 region: CASSISTSGRAFGQFF. The CDR3 DNA is TGTGCCAGTAGTATCAGTACCAGCGGGAGGGCTTTTGGGCAGTTCTTC.

The V call is TRBV28, the J call TRBJ2-7, with 8 bases that match TRBD2. This CDR3 has 13 residues. V was pared by 10 bases and J by 2 bases, with 7 bases of the junction left unmatched. Germline assignment: CDR1 MDHEN and CDR2 SYDVKM. The CDR3 nucleotides read TGTGCCACTAGCGGGCGAAGAGCCTACGAGCAGTACTTC. Its protein product is CATSGRRAYEQYF.

The V and J genes are TRBV12-3 or TRBV12-4 and TRBJ1-1; 9 bases are shared with TRBD1. Trimming removed 6 bases from V and 10 bases from J; junction bases left unmatched: 3. The CDR3 contains 11 residues. The DNA for the CDR3 is TGTGCCAGCAGCAAGGACAGGGGAGCTTTCTTT. As protein: CASSKDRGAFF.

CDR3 protein: CASSLQAGGLYEQYF. CDR3 nucleotide sequence: TGTGCCAGCAGCCTTCAAGCGGGAGGGCTGTACGAGCAGTACTTC. This rearrangement joins TRBV14 to TRBJ2-7; 10 positions match TRBD2. Looked up from germline, CDR1 is SGHDN and CDR2 is FVKESK. V lost 4 bases and J lost 4; bases outside the gene matches: 7. The CDR3 totals 15 residues.